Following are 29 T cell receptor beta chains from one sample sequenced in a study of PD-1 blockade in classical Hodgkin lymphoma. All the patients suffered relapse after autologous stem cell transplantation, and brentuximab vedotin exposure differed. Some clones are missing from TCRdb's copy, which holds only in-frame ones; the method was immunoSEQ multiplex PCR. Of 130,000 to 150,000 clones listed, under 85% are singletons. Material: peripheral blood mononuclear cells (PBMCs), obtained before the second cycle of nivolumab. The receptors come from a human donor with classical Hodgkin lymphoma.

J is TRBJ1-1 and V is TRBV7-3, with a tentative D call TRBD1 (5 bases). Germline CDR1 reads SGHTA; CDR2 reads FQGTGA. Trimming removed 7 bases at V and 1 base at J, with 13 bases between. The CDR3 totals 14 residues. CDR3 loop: CASKEGRTNTEAFF. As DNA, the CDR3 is TGTGCCAGCAAAGAGGGACGGACGAACACTGAAGCTTTCTTT.

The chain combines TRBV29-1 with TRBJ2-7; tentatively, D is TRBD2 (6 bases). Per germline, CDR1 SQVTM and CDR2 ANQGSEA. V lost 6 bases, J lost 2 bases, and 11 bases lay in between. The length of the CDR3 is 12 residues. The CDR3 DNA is TGCAGCGTAGGAGGGTCTCCCTACGAGCAGTACTTC. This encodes CSVGGSPYEQYF.

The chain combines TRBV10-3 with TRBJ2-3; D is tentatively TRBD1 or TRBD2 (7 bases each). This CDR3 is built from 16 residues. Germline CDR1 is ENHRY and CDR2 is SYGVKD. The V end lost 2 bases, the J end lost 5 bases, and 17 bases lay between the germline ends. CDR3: CAISEPRGRGQDTQYF. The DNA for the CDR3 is TGTGCCATCAGTGAGCCACGGGGGAGGGGGCAAGATACGCAGTATTTT.

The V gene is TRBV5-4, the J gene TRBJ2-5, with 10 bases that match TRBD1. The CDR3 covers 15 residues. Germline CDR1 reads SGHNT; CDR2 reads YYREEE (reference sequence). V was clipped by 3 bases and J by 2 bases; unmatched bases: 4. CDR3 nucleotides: TGTGCCAGCAGCTCGGACAGGGGGAGGCAAGAGACCCAGTACTTC. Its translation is CASSSDRGRQETQYF.

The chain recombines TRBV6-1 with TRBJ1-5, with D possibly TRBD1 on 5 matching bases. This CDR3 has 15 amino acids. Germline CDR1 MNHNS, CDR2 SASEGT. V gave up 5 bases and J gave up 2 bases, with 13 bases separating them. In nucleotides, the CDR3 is TGTGCCAGCAGTCCGGGGGGGGGTGGCAATCAGCCCCAGCATTTT. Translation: CASSPGGGGNQPQHF.

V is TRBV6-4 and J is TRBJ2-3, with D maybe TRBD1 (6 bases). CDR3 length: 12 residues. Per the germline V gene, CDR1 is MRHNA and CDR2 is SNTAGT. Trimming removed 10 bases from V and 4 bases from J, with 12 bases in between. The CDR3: CANDRKADTQYF. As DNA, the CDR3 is TGTGCCAACGACAGGAAGGCAGATACGCAGTATTTT.

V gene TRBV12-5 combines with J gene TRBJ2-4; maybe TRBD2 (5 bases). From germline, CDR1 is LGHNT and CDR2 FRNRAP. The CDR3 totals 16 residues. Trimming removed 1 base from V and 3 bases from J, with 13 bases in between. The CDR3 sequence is CASGLGLSWDKNIQYF. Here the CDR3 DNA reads TGTGCTAGTGGTTTGGGACTATCCTGGGACAAAAACATTCAGTACTTC.

The CDR3 DNA sequence: TGTGCCATCAGTGAGCCGCCTAGCGGGGTCCTCTACACAGATACGCAGTATTTT. Translated, it gives CAISEPPSGVLYTDTQYF. V usage is TRBV10-3 and J usage is TRBJ2-3; 9 nucleotides align to TRBD2. Trimming cost V 2 bases and J 2 bases; bases outside gene matches: 11. Germline V gives CDR1 ENHRY, CDR2 SYGVKD. The CDR3 sequence is 18 residues long.

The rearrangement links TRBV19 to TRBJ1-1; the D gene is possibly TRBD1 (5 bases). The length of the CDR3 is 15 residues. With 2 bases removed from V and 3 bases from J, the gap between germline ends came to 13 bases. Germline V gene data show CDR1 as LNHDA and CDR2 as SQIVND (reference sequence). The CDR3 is CASSIWGDSYTEAFF. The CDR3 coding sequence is TGTGCCAGTAGTATATGGGGGGATTCTTACACTGAAGCTTTCTTT.

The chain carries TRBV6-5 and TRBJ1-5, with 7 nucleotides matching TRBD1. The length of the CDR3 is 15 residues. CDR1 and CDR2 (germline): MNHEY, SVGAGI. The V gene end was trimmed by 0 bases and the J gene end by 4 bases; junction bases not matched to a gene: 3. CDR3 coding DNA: TGTGCCAGCAGTTACTCGACAGGGTCAAATCAGCCCCAGCATTTT. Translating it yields CASSYSTGSNQPQHF.

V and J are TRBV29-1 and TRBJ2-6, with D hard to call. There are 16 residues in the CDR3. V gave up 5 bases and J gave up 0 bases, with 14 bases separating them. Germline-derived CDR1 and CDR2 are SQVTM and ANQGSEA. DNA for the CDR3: TGCAGCGTTCCGTGGTTAAACAGCTCTGGGGCCAACGTCCTGACTTTC. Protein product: CSVPWLNSSGANVLTF.

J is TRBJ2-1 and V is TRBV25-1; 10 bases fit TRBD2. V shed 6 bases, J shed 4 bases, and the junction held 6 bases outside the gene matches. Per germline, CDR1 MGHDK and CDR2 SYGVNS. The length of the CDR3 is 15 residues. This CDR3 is CASRPSGSTYNEQFF. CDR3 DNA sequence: TGTGCCAGCAGACCTAGCGGGAGCACTTACAATGAGCAGTTCTTC.

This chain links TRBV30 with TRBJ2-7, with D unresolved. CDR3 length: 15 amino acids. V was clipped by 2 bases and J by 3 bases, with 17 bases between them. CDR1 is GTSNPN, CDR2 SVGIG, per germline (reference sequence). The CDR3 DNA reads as TGTGCCTGGAGTATAGGGCCCCCTGCTCGCTACGAGCAGTACTTC. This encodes CAWSIGPPARYEQYF.

CDR3 bases: TGTGCCAGCAGCTTAAGCCCTAGCGGCTCCTACGAGCAGTACTTC. It specifies CASSLSPSGSYEQYF. V usage is TRBV7-9 and J usage is TRBJ2-7; 7 nucleotides agree with TRBD2. V lost 2 bases and J lost 0; bases outside the gene matches: 4. The germline gives CDR1 SEHNR, CDR2 FQNEAQ (reference sequence). CDR3 length: 15 residues.

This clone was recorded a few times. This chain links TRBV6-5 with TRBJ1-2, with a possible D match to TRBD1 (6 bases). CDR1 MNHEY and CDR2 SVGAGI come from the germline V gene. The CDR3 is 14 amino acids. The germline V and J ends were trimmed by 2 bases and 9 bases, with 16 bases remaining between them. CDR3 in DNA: TGTGCCAGCAGTTACACGACAGGCTACCGTCGCTACACCTTC. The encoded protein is CASSYTTGYRRYTF.

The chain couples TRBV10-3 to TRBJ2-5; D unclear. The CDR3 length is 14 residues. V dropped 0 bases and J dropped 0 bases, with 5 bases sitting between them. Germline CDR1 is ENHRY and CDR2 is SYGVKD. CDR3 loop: CAISESGNQETQYF. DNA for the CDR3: TGTGCCATCAGTGAGTCAGGTAACCAAGAGACCCAGTACTTC.

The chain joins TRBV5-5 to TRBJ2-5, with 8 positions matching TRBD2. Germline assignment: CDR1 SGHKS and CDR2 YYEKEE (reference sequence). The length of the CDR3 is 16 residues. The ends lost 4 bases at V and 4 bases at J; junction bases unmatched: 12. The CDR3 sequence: CASSPPSGSGGETQYF. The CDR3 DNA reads TGTGCCAGCAGCCCGCCAAGCGGGAGTGGAGGAGAGACCCAGTACTTC.

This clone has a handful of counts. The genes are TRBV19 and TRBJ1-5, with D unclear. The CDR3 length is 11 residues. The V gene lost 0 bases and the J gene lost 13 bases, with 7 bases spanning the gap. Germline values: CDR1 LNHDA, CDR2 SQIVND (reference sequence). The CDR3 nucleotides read TGTGCCAGTAGTATAGATACGAATCAGCATTTT. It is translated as CASSIDTNQHF.

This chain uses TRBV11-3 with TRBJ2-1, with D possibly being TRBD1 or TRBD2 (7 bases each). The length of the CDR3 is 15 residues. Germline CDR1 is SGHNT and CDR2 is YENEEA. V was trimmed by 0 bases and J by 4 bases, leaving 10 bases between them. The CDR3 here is CASSLDRGGYNEQFF. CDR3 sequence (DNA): TGTGCCAGCAGCTTAGACAGGGGGGGATACAATGAGCAGTTCTTC.

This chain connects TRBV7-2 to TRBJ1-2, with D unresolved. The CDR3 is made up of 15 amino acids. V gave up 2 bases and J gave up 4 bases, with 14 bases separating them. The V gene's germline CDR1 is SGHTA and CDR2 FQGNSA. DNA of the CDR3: TGTGCCAGCAGCTTATACTCCCCGATGAGCTATGGCTACACCTTC. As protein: CASSLYSPMSYGYTF. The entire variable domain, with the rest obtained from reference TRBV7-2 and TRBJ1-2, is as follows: GAGVSQSPSNKVTEKGKDVELRCDPISGHTALYWYRQSLGQGLEFLIYFQGNSAPDKSGLPSDRFSAERTGGSVSTLTIQRTQQEDSAVYLCASSLYSPMSYGYTFGSGTRLTVV.

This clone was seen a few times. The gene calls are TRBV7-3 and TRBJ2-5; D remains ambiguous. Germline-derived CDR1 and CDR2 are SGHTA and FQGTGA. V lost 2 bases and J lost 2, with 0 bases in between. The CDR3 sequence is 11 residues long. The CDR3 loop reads CASSLQETQYF. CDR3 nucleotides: TGTGCCAGCAGCTTACAAGAGACCCAGTACTTC.

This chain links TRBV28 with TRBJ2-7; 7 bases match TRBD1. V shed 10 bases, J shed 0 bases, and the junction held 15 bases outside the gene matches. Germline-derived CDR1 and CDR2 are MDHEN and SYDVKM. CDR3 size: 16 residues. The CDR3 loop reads CATLTGQATLSYEQYF. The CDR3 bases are TGTGCCACACTCACAGGACAGGCAACACTCTCCTACGAGCAGTACTTC. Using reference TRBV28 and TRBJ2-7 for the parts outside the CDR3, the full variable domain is DVKVTQSSRYLVKRTGEKVFLECVQDMDHENMFWYRQDPGLGLRLIYFSYDVKMKEKGDIPEGYSVSREKKERFSLILESASTNQTSMYLCATLTGQATLSYEQYFGPGTRLTVT.

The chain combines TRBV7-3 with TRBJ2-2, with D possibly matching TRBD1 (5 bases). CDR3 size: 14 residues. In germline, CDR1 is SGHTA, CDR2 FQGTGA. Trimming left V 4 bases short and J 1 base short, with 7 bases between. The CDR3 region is CASSSTGNTGELFF. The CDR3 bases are TGTGCCAGCAGCTCCACAGGGAACACCGGGGAGCTGTTTTTT.

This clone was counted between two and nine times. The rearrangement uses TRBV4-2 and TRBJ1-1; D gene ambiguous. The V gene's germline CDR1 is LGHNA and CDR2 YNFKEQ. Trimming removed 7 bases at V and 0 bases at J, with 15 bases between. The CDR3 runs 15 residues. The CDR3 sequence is CASTPTESMNTEAFF. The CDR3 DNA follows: TGTGCCAGCACCCCCACGGAGAGCATGAACACTGAAGCTTTCTTT.

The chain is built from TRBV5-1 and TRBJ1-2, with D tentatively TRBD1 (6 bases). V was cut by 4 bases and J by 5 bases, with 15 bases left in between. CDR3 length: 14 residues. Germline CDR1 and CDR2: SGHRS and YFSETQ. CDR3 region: CASSPTGFGYGYTF. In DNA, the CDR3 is TGCGCCAGCAGCCCGACAGGCTTCGGATATGGCTACACCTTC.

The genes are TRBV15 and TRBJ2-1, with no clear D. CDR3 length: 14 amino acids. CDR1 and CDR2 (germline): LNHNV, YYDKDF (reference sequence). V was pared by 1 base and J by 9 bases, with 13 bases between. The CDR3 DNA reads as TGTGCCACCAGCAGAGCCTTGATGACTCCTGAGCAGTTCTTC. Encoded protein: CATSRALMTPEQFF.

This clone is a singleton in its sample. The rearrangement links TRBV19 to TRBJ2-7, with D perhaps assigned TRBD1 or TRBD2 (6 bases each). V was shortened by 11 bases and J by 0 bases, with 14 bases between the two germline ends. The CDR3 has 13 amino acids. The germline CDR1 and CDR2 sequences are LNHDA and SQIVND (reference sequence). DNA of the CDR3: TGTGCCCGGGGGCCGGGGCACTCCTACGAGCAGTACTTC. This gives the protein CARGPGHSYEQYF.

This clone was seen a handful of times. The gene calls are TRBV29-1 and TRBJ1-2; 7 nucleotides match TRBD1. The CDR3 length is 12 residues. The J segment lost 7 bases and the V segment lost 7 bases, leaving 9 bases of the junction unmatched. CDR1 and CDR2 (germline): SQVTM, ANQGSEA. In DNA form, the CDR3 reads TGCAGCGCCGCGGACAGGCTGTTTGGCTACACCTTC. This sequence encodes CSAADRLFGYTF.

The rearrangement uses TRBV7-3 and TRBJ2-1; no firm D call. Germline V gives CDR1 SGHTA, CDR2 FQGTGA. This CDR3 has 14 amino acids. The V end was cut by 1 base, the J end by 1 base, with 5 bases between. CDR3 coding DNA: TGTGCCAGCAGCTTAAGCGGATCCTACAATGAGCAGTTCTTC. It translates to CASSLSGSYNEQFF.